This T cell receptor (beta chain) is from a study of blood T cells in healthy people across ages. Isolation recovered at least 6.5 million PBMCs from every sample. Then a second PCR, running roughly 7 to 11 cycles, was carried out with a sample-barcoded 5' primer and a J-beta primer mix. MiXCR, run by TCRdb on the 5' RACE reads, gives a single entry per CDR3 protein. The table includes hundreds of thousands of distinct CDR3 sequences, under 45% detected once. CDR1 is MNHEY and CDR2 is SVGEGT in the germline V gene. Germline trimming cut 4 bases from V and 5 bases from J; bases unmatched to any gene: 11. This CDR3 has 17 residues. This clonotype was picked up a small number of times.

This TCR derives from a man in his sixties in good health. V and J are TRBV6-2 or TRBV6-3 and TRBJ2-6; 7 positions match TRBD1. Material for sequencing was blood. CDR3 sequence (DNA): TGTGCCAGCAGTTCCTACCCAAGGACAGGCTGGGCCAACGTCCTGACTTTC. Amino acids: CASSSYPRTGWANVLTF.